The 12 T cell receptor beta chains below all came from one sample that was sequenced in a study of cytotoxic CD8 clonotypes in ibrutinib-treated CLL. The data were produced by immunoSEQ multiplex PCR, yet TCRdb's version contains in-frame clones alone and is incomplete. The sample lists roughly 180,000 clones; approximately 80% were seen once. This sample comprised PBMCs, obtained after 24 months of ibrutinib treatment. These receptors came from a human donor with chronic lymphocytic leukemia.

This clone was detected only a few times. The gene calls are TRBV5-1 and TRBJ1-1; 8 bases agree with TRBD1. The trim removed 2 bases at V and 4 bases at J, leaving 4 bases unmatched. Germline CDR1 reads SGHRS; CDR2 reads YFSETQ. The CDR3 runs to 14 residues. In DNA form, the CDR3 reads TGCGCCAGCAGCTTAGAACAGGGGGTCACTGAAGCTTTCTTT. Protein: CASSLEQGVTEAFF.

This clone is a singleton in its sample. The V and J genes are TRBV6-5 and TRBJ2-7, with 10 nucleotides matching TRBD2. V shed 3 bases, J shed 5 bases, and the junction held 4 bases outside the gene matches. Per germline, CDR1 MNHEY and CDR2 SVGAGI. The CDR3 is 14 amino acids. The DNA of the CDR3 is TGTGCCAGCAGTTATAAGGGACTAGCGAACGAGCAGTACTTC. This gives the protein CASSYKGLANEQYF.

In its sample, this clone was seen a few times. The rearrangement links TRBV9 to TRBJ2-7; TRBD1 matches at 7 bases. This CDR3 comprises 14 residues. With V trimmed by 0 bases and J by 5 bases, 5 bases remained unmatched. The V gene's germline CDR1 is SGDLS and CDR2 YYNGEE. CDR3 amino acids: CASSVETGFHEQYF. The CDR3 DNA follows: TGTGCCAGCAGCGTAGAGACAGGGTTCCACGAGCAGTACTTC.

This chain links TRBV21-1 with TRBJ1-2; the D call TRBD1 from the table was never checked on the DNA. TRBV21-1 is listed as a pseudogene. This CDR3 has 15 residues. CDR3 nucleotide sequence: TGTGCCAGCAGCAAAGGACAGGATCAGTTCTATGGCTACACCTTC. Translation: CASSKGQDQFYGYTF.

The count of this clone is one. This rearrangement joins TRBV12-5 to TRBJ1-3; no clear D gene. CDR3 size: 14 residues. CDR1 is LGHNT and CDR2 is FRNRAP in the germline V gene. Trimming removed 2 bases from V and 0 bases from J, with 5 bases in between. DNA for the CDR3: TGTGCTAGTGGTTTGCCGGGCTCTGGAAACACCATATATTTT. Its translation is CASGLPGSGNTIYF. Drawing the rest from reference TRBV12-5 and TRBJ1-3, the complete variable domain is DARVTQTPRHKVTEMGQEVTMRCQPILGHNTVFWYRQTMMQGLELLAYFRNRAPLDDSGMPKDRFSAEMPDATLATLKIQPSEPRDSAVYFCASGLPGSGNTIYFGEGSWLTVV.

The chain combines TRBV4-2 with TRBJ2-3; TRBD2 might be the D (6 bases). This CDR3 is 16 amino acids long. V lost 4 bases to trimming and J lost 0 bases, with 14 bases between them. Germline V CDR1 and CDR2: LGHNA, YNFKEQ. The CDR3 nucleotides read TGTGCCAGCAGCCCTGGGGGAGGAAAGAGCACAGATACGCAGTATTTT. This translates into CASSPGGGKSTDTQYF.

This chain links TRBV5-8 with TRBJ2-1; 12 nucleotides align to TRBD1. This CDR3 comprises 17 residues. The J segment lost 8 bases and the V segment lost 2 bases, leaving 11 bases of the junction unmatched. Germline CDR1 reads SGHTS; CDR2 reads YDEGEE. The CDR3 region is CASSLIPGQGARDEQFF. CDR3 sequence (DNA): TGTGCCAGCAGCTTAATACCGGGACAGGGGGCTCGAGATGAGCAGTTCTTC. The full variable domain, in which reference TRBV5-8 and TRBJ2-1 provide the parts outside the CDR3, is EAGVTQSPTHLIKTRGQQATLRCSPISGHTSVYWYQQALGLGLQFLLWYDEGEERNRGNFPPRFSGRQFPNYSSELNVNALELEDSALYLCASSLIPGQGARDEQFFGPGTRLTVL.

This chain connects TRBV15 to TRBJ1-4; D uncertain. V was cut by 6 bases and J by 3 bases, with 11 bases left in between. CDR3 length equals 14 residues. CDR1 is LNHNV and CDR2 is YYDKDF in the germline V gene (reference sequence). Here the CDR3 reads CATRPRTPNEKLFF. The CDR3 DNA reads TGTGCCACCAGGCCGCGTACACCTAATGAAAAACTGTTTTTT.

This chain joins TRBV7-9 and TRBJ2-7, with 7 nucleotides matching TRBD2. Trimming cost V 5 bases and J 3 bases; bases outside gene matches: 10. Germline V gene data show CDR1 as SEHNR and CDR2 as FQNEAQ (reference sequence). The CDR3 extends over 15 amino acids. This CDR3 is CASSNPSGRSYEQYF. The DNA of the CDR3 is TGTGCCAGCAGCAACCCTAGCGGAAGGAGCTACGAGCAGTACTTC.

This clone was seen a handful of times. The gene calls are TRBV15 and TRBJ1-2, with 7 bases lining up with TRBD1. V lost 0 bases to trimming and J lost 9 bases; unmatched junction nucleotides: 10. Germline V gene data show CDR1 as LNHNV and CDR2 as YYDKDF (reference sequence). The CDR3 is made up of 15 amino acids. As DNA, the CDR3 is TGTGCCACCAGCAGAGAGGGAACAGGGGCTGGGAGCTACACCTTC. This codes for CATSREGTGAGSYTF.

V is TRBV5-4 and J is TRBJ1-2, with 8 bases that match TRBD1. CDR3 length: 14 residues. Germline lookup yields CDR1 SGHNT and CDR2 YYREEE (reference sequence). V was pared by 5 bases and J by 4 bases, with 7 bases of the junction left unmatched. The CDR3 sequence: CASSQDRAGYGYTF. CDR3 coding DNA: TGTGCCAGCAGTCAGGACAGGGCGGGCTATGGCTACACCTTC.

The chain links TRBV19 to TRBJ2-7, with 8 bases lining up with TRBD2. Germline V gene data show CDR1 as LNHDA and CDR2 as SQIVND (reference sequence). This CDR3 is built from 12 residues. The DNA of the CDR3 is TGTTCCGGGACTAGGCGTTTCCACGAGCAGTACTTC. It specifies CSGTRRFHEQYF.